Listed here is a single T cell receptor beta chain. This specimen comes from a study of blood T cell repertoires in COVID-19. Study-level background: Material from acute and convalescent COVID-19 was sourced from the United States, Italy and Spain. PBMCs, B-cell-depleted T cells, or T cells provided the cDNA or gDNA that made up the material.

As handled by the study authors: Estimates of nucleated cell counts were drawn from the amplification of reference gene primers. Data came from immunoSEQ multiplex PCR; TCRdb stores just in-frame clones and leaves some out. V and J calls and clone size are given by that table; D and trimming were obtained from the DNA. Among 20,000 to 25,000 clones listed, 70% to 90% were seen once. Trimming left V 0 bases short and J 0 bases short, with 10 bases between. The CDR3 runs 17 residues. Looked up from germline, CDR1 is SGHNT and CDR2 is YYREEE (reference sequence). The sequenced material came from peripheral blood. V is TRBV5-4 and J is TRBJ2-6; D is ambiguous. The receptor comes from a human donor in a cohort sampled during active COVID-19. The donor label of this sample is uncertain. CDR3 amino acids: CASSLGGGDSGANVLTF. The CDR3 DNA reads TGTGCCAGCAGCTTGGGTGGCGGCGACTCTGGGGCCAACGTCCTGACTTTC.